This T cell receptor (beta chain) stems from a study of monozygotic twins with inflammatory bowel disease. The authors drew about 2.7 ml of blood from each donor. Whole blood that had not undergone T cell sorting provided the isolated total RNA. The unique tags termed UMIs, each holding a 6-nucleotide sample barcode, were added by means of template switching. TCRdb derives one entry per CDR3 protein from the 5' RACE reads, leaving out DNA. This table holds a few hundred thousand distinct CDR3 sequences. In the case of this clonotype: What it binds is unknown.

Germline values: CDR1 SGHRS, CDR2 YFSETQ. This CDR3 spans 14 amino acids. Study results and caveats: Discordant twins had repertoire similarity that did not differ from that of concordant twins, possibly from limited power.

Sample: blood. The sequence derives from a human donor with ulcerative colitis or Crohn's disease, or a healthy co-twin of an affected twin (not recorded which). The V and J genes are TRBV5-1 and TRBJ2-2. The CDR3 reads CASSLDKVDGELFF.